The TCR beta chain described here comes from a study of long-term antiretroviral therapy in people with HIV. Study outcomes and limitations: Controls had broader CDR3 length ranges than HIV repertoires did.

About this clone: Its cognate antigen is unknown.

Version v3.0 of the immunoSEQ assay was performed at survey level. Repertoires were generated with immunoSEQ multiplex PCR, while TCRdb's copy carries only in-frame clones and drops some. The sample has 24,000 or so clones, approximately 88% seen once. The sequencing here drew on unsorted PBMCs, taken around 4.2 years after starting antiretroviral therapy. The clonotype was recovered from a man aged 30 to 39 with HIV.

The CDR3 spells CASSSRTSGNEQFF. DNA of the CDR3: TGCGCCAGCAGCTCCCGGACTAGCGGCAATGAGCAGTTCTTC. This chain joins TRBV5-1 and TRBJ2-1, with 10 bases identical to TRBD2. Germline trimming cut 3 bases from V and 6 bases from J; bases unmatched to any gene: 3. Germline CDR1 is SGHRS and CDR2 is YFSETQ. This CDR3 comprises 14 residues.